Below, 27 T cell receptor beta chains from the same sample are listed, as sequenced in a study of technical replicates of blood from several donors. Method: immunoSEQ multiplex PCR; TCRdb's copy keeps in-frame clones and lacks some. This table has around 76,000 clones, 85% to 95% appearing once. The sequencing input was T cells isolated from PBMCs. The source is a human donor in good health.

This chain connects TRBV11-2 to TRBJ2-5, with no clear D. The CDR3 length is 14 residues. Germline V lookup: CDR1 SGHAT, CDR2 FQNNGV. V was shortened by 1 base and J by 4 bases, with 10 bases between the two germline ends. The CDR3 loop reads CASSLVSAGETQYF. As DNA, the CDR3 is TGTGCCAGCAGCTTAGTGTCCGCAGGAGAGACCCAGTACTTC.

This clone was seen only a few times. The J gene is TRBJ1-1, the V gene TRBV7-9; weak D call: TRBD1 (5 bases). This CDR3 is built from 14 residues. V lost 1 base, J lost 6 bases, and 12 bases lay in between. Per the germline V gene, CDR1 is SEHNR and CDR2 is FQNEAQ (reference sequence). The CDR3 sequence is CASSLEVLGPEAFF. CDR3 nucleotide sequence: TGTGCCAGCAGCTTAGAGGTCCTGGGGCCTGAAGCTTTCTTT.

The CDR3 coding sequence is TGTGCCAGCAGCCTCAGGGATGCTGGAAACACCATATATTTT. As protein: CASSLRDAGNTIYF. The chain carries TRBV5-4 and TRBJ1-3; TRBD1 is a possible D gene (5 bases). The CDR3 loop spans 14 amino acids. Trimming cost V 4 bases and J 2 bases, with 10 bases left between them. Germline V gene sequence: CDR1 SGHNT, CDR2 YYREEE (reference sequence). The full variable domain, in which reference TRBV5-4 and TRBJ1-3 provide the parts outside the CDR3, is ETGVTQSPTHLIKTRGQQVTLRCSSQSGHNTVSWYQQALGQGPQFIFQYYREEENGRGNFPPRFSGLQFPNYSSELNVNALELDDSALYLCASSLRDAGNTIYFGEGSWLTVV.

The chain recombines TRBV4-1 with TRBJ2-5; D is undetermined. Germline V gene sequence: CDR1 MGHRA, CDR2 YSYEKL. The CDR3 consists of 13 residues. V shed 2 bases and J shed 5 bases, with 9 bases lying between them. The CDR3 spells CASSQHSWETQYF. In DNA form, the CDR3 reads TGCGCCAGCAGCCAACACTCGTGGGAGACCCAGTACTTC.

J is TRBJ1-2 and V is TRBV6-5, with TRBD1 matching over 9 bases. V dropped 0 bases and J dropped 6; count of bases not matched to a gene: 2. The CDR3 is 14 amino acids. Germline CDR1 MNHEY, CDR2 SVGAGI. CDR3 region: CASSYSTGGNGYTF. CDR3 nucleotides: TGTGCCAGCAGTTACTCGACAGGGGGAAATGGCTACACCTTC.

The gene calls are TRBV18 and TRBJ1-1; D is undetermined. The CDR3 covers 12 residues. Germline assignment: CDR1 KGHSH and CDR2 LQKENI. V was cut by 5 bases and J by 3 bases, with 7 bases left in between. The CDR3 protein is CASSFGDTEAFF. CDR3 sequence (DNA): TGTGCCAGCTCATTTGGAGACACTGAAGCTTTCTTT. The variable domain in full, with the rest retrieved from reference TRBV18 and TRBJ1-1, is NAGVMQNPRHLVRRRGQEARLRCSPMKGHSHVYWYRQLPEEGLKFMVYLQKENIIDESGMPKERFSAEFPKEGPSILRIQQVVRGDSAAYFCASSFGDTEAFFGQGTRLTVV.

The J gene is TRBJ1-4, the V gene TRBV28, with D tentatively TRBD1 (5 bases). V lost 3 bases to trimming and J lost 0 bases, with 11 bases between them. The CDR3 is 16 residues long. CDR1 is MDHEN and CDR2 is SYDVKM in the germline V gene. The CDR3 DNA reads TGTGCCAGCAGTTTGTTTGGGGCAGCAACTAATGAAAAACTGTTTTTT. It is translated as CASSLFGAATNEKLFF.

The J gene is TRBJ2-3, the V gene TRBV30; 7 positions agree with TRBD2. Germline CDR1 reads GTSNPN; CDR2 reads SVGIG (reference sequence). The CDR3 length is 15 residues. The junction had 5 bases not matched to a gene; V was cut back by 0 bases and J by 2 bases. The CDR3 here is CAWSVLAEATDTQYF. The CDR3 region has the DNA TGTGCCTGGAGTGTCCTAGCGGAAGCCACAGATACGCAGTATTTT.

This chain connects TRBV30 to TRBJ2-3, with D tentatively TRBD2 (6 bases). Germline CDR1 reads GTSNPN; CDR2 reads SVGIG (reference sequence). V was trimmed by 1 base and J by 10 bases, leaving 9 bases between them. The CDR3 totals 11 residues. The CDR3 loop reads CAWSGRGAQYF. CDR3 DNA sequence: TGTGCCTGGAGTGGGCGGGGAGCGCAGTATTTT.

This clone was found a few times. The V and J genes are TRBV5-5 and TRBJ1-2, with 7 positions matching TRBD1. Germline trimming cut 4 bases from V and 2 bases from J; bases unmatched to any gene: 8. Germline V gene data show CDR1 as SGHKS and CDR2 as YYEKEE (reference sequence). CDR3 length: 15 amino acids. Here the CDR3 reads CASSPIRQGNYGYTF. CDR3 DNA: TGTGCCAGCAGCCCTATACGACAGGGAAACTATGGCTACACCTTC. The full variable domain, its missing parts supplied by reference TRBV5-5 and TRBJ1-2, is DAGVTQSPTHLIKTRGQQVTLRCSPISGHKSVSWYQQVLGQGPQFIFQYYEKEERGRGNFPDRFSARQFPNYSSELNVNALLLGDSALYLCASSPIRQGNYGYTFGSGTRLTVV.

The V gene is TRBV4-1, the J gene TRBJ2-3; D ambiguous. The germline CDR1 and CDR2 sequences are MGHRA and YSYEKL. The ends were cut back, 1 base at V and 0 bases at J, with 8 bases in the middle. The CDR3 has 15 amino acids. The CDR3 region is CASSQGVHSTDTQYF. The CDR3 nucleotides are TGCGCCAGCAGCCAAGGAGTGCACAGCACAGATACGCAGTATTTT.

The V gene is TRBV28, the J gene TRBJ1-1; a possible D gene is TRBD1 (6 bases). Trimming shortened V by 6 bases and J by 0 bases, and 11 bases separated the two germline ends. CDR3 length: 14 amino acids. Looked up from germline, CDR1 is MDHEN and CDR2 is SYDVKM. The CDR3 reads CASRYGTMNTEAFF. The CDR3 region has the DNA TGTGCCAGCAGATACGGGACAATGAACACTGAAGCTTTCTTT.

This clone was counted a single time. The chain has TRBV14 and TRBJ1-2, with 7 nucleotides matching TRBD1. V gave up 6 bases and J gave up 10 bases; unmatched junction bases: 20. The length of the CDR3 is 16 residues. Looked up from germline, CDR1 is SGHDN and CDR2 is FVKESK. In DNA form, the CDR3 reads TGTGCCAGCAGTCCCCGGGACAGACAACCATTCTCCCACTACACCTTC. It specifies CASSPRDRQPFSHYTF.

This clone was observed once. CDR3 in amino acids: CASSQDQGHEQYF. DNA of the CDR3: TGCGCCAGCAGCCAAGACCAGGGCCACGAGCAGTACTTC. V gene TRBV4-1 combines with J gene TRBJ2-7, with D perhaps TRBD1 (5 bases). The CDR3 runs 13 residues. Trimming pared 0 bases from V and 5 bases from J, leaving 8 bases between. Looked up from germline, CDR1 is MGHRA and CDR2 is YSYEKL.

The V and J genes are TRBV19 and TRBJ2-7; 8 bases are shared with TRBD2. There are 14 residues in the CDR3. Germline CDR1 LNHDA, CDR2 SQIVND (reference sequence). J gave up 3 bases and V 4 bases, and 5 bases lay outside the gene matches. CDR3 residues: CASSTGLALYEQYF. CDR3 DNA: TGTGCCAGTAGTACCGGACTAGCCCTCTACGAGCAGTACTTC.

The rearrangement links TRBV5-1 to TRBJ2-1; D is possibly TRBD2 (5 bases). Germline V gene data show CDR1 as SGHRS and CDR2 as YFSETQ. Trimming cost V 4 bases and J 10 bases, with 9 bases left between them. CDR3 length: 11 amino acids. The CDR3 region has the DNA TGCGCCAGCAGCCCGGGAAGGGAGCAGTTCTTC. It yields the protein CASSPGREQFF.

V usage is TRBV5-1 and J usage is TRBJ1-2; 8 nucleotides align to TRBD1. The CDR3 sequence is 15 residues long. J gave up 3 bases and V 1 base, and 5 bases lay outside the gene matches. Germline V CDR1 and CDR2: SGHRS, YFSETQ. CDR3 DNA: TGCGCCAGCAGCTTGAGGACAGGGACTCACTATGGCTACACCTTC. Encoded protein: CASSLRTGTHYGYTF.

The chain couples TRBV4-2 to TRBJ1-2; D is unclear. Per germline, CDR1 LGHNA and CDR2 YNFKEQ. Deletions cut 1 base from V and 8 bases from J, with 14 bases between. The CDR3 sequence is 14 residues long. This CDR3 reads CASSQGLLRWGYTF. Written as DNA, the CDR3 is TGTGCCAGCAGCCAAGGTCTCCTCAGGTGGGGCTACACCTTC.

This clone was seen more than once but under ten times. The V and J genes are TRBV6-1 and TRBJ1-1; TRBD1 aligns across 10 bases. V was clipped by 11 bases and J by 4 bases; unmatched bases: 4. CDR3 size: 12 residues. Germline CDR1 and CDR2: MNHNS and SASEGT. CDR3 sequence: CAARDRGTEAFF. DNA for the CDR3: TGTGCCGCCCGGGACAGGGGCACTGAAGCTTTCTTT.

The J gene is TRBJ1-2, the V gene TRBV6-5, with D perhaps matching TRBD1 (6 bases). The length of the CDR3 is 13 residues. V was shortened by 2 bases and J by 8 bases, with 12 bases between the two germline ends. Per germline, CDR1 MNHEY and CDR2 SVGAGI. The CDR3 sequence is CASSYSTGSGYTF. In DNA, the CDR3 is TGTGCCAGCAGTTACAGTACAGGGAGCGGCTACACCTTC.

J is TRBJ2-1 and V is TRBV11-2; 10 nucleotides match TRBD2. The germline V gene encodes CDR1 SGHAT and CDR2 FQNNGV. The CDR3 is 16 amino acids. J lost 9 bases, V lost 5 bases, and 13 bases had no gene match. The DNA of the CDR3 is TGTGCCAGCAGCCCCCCCGCTAGCGGGAGTCAGCGTGAGCAGTTCTTC. It codes for CASSPPASGSQREQFF.

V and J are TRBV5-4 and TRBJ2-1; D is possibly TRBD2 (7 bases). CDR1 and CDR2 (germline): SGHNT, YYREEE (reference sequence). The V end was cut by 4 bases, the J end by 4 bases, with 18 bases between. The CDR3 contains 16 residues. The CDR3 loop reads CASSAARGAGYNEQFF. The CDR3 coding sequence is TGTGCCAGCAGCGCGGCACGGGGGGCGGGATACAATGAGCAGTTCTTC.

The V gene is TRBV6-5, the J gene TRBJ2-1; 7 nucleotides align to TRBD2. The CDR3 consists of 14 residues. Germline CDR1 is MNHEY and CDR2 is SVGAGI. V gave up 2 bases and J gave up 6 bases; unmatched junction bases: 4. CDR3 sequence reads: CASSYVAGINEQFF. CDR3 DNA: TGTGCCAGCAGTTACGTAGCGGGTATCAATGAGCAGTTCTTC.

The chain employs TRBV6-5 and TRBJ2-5; perhaps TRBD2 as D (6 bases). The CDR3 loop spans 16 amino acids. The germline gives CDR1 MNHEY, CDR2 SVGAGI. Trimming removed 0 bases from V and 0 bases from J, with 11 bases in between. The DNA of the CDR3 is TGTGCCAGCAGTTACTCTACGGGAGTCAACCAAGAGACCCAGTACTTC. Its protein is CASSYSTGVNQETQYF.

The chain combines TRBV28 with TRBJ2-2; 11 nucleotides agree with TRBD2. V lost 8 bases and J lost 5; bases outside the gene matches: 10. Germline V CDR1 and CDR2: MDHEN, SYDVKM. The CDR3 loop spans 16 amino acids. CDR3 sequence: CASGPGLAANTGELFF. The CDR3 coding sequence is TGTGCCAGCGGACCGGGACTAGCGGCTAATACCGGGGAGCTGTTTTTT.

V gene TRBV5-4 combines with J gene TRBJ2-3; possibly TRBD2 for D (6 bases). V shed 3 bases and J shed 2 bases, with 19 bases lying between them. Germline V gene sequence: CDR1 SGHNT, CDR2 YYREEE (reference sequence). The CDR3 consists of 17 residues. CDR3 residues: CASSWTASASDTDTQYF. As DNA, the CDR3 is TGTGCCAGCAGCTGGACGGCTTCCGCTAGCGACACAGATACGCAGTATTTT.

J is TRBJ1-1 and V is TRBV9; D possibly corresponds to TRBD1 (6 bases). Per the germline V gene, CDR1 is SGDLS and CDR2 is YYNGEE. Trimming pared 0 bases from V and 4 bases from J, leaving 16 bases between. The CDR3 extends over 16 amino acids. CDR3 DNA: TGTGCCAGCAGCGTAGCTTCAGGGGTTTTGGGCACTGAAGCTTTCTTT. Its protein product is CASSVASGVLGTEAFF. The full variable domain, completed using reference TRBV9 and TRBJ1-1, is DSGVTQTPKHLITATGQRVTLRCSPRSGDLSVYWYQQSLDQGLQFLIQYYNGEERAKGNILERFSAQQFPDLHSELNLSSLELGDSALYFCASSVASGVLGTEAFFGQGTRLTVV.